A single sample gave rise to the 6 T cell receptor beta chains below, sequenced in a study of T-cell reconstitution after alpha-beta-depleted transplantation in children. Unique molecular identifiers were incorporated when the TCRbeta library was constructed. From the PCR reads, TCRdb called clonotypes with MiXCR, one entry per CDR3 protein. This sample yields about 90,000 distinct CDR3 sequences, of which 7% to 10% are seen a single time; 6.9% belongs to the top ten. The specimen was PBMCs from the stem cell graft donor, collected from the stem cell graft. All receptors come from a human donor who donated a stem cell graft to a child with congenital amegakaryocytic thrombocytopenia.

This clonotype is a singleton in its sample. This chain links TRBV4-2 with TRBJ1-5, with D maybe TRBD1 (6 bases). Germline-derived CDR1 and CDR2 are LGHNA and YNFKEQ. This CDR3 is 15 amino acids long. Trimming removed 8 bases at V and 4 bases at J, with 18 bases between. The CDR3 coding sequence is TGTGCCAGCGGCCCCGGGACACGAAGTAATCAGCCCCAGCATTTT. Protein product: CASGPGTRSNQPQHF.

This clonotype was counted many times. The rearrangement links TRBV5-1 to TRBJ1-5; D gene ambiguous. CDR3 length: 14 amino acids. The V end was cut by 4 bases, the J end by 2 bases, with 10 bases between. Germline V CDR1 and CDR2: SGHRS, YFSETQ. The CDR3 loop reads CASSPSPGNQPQHF. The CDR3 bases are TGCGCCAGCAGCCCATCCCCGGGCAATCAGCCCCAGCATTTT.

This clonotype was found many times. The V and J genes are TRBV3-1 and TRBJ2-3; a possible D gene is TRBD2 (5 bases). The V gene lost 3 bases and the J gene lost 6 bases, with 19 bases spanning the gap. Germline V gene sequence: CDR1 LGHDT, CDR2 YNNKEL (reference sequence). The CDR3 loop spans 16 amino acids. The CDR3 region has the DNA TGTGCCAGCAGCCATCCCCAGGCGGGCCATCAGGATACGCAGTATTTT. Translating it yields CASSHPQAGHQDTQYF.

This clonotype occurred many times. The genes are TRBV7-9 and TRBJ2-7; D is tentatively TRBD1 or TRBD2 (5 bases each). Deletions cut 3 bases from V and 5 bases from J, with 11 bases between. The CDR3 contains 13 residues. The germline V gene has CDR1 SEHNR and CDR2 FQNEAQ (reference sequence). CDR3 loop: CASSFREKDEQYF. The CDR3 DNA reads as TGTGCCAGCAGCTTCAGGGAGAAGGACGAGCAGTACTTC.

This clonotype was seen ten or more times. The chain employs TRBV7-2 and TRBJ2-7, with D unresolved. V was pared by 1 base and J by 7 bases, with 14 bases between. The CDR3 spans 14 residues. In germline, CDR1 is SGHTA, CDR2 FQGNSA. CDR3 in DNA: TGTGCCAGCAGCTTAGAACCCCTCGCCGAGGAGCAGTACTTC. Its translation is CASSLEPLAEEQYF.

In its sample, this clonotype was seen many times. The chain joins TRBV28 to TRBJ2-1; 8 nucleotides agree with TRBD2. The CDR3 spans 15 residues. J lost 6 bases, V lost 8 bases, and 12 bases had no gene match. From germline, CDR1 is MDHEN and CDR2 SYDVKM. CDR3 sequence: CASHAPGGQSNEQFF. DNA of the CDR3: TGTGCCAGCCATGCCCCGGGGGGGCAGAGCAATGAGCAGTTCTTC.